The T cell receptor (beta chain) under discussion was sequenced for a study of blood T cell repertoires in COVID-19. Per the original methods: Estimated nucleated cell counts came from reference gene primer amplification. The protocol was immunoSEQ multiplex PCR, while the TCRdb copy is restricted to in-frame clones and leaves out a portion. That table furnishes V, J and clone size, whereas the DNA furnished D and trimming. This table has fewer than 250,000 clones, about 89% appearing once. The V gene's germline CDR1 is SGHTA and CDR2 FQGTGA. The CDR3 is 17 residues long. V was cut by 4 bases and J by 5 bases, with 21 bases left in between.

Specimen: peripheral blood. The sequence was collected from a man in his sixties who had recovered from COVID-19. This chain joins TRBV7-3 and TRBJ2-1, with D maybe TRBD1 (5 bases). CDR3 in DNA: TGTGCCAGCAGCTCGCCGAAGGGGCCGAGTTTGGACAATGAGCAGTTCTTC. Residues: CASSSPKGPSLDNEQFF. Filled out from reference TRBV7-3 and TRBJ2-1, the complete variable domain reads GAGVSQTPSNKVTEKGKYVELRCDPISGHTALYWYRQSLGQGPEFLIYFQGTGAADDSGLPNDRFFAVRPEGSVSTLKIQRTERGDSAVYLCASSSPKGPSLDNEQFFGPGTRLTVL.